This T cell receptor (beta chain) was obtained from a study of shared clonotypes between healthy human individuals. Study-wide results and limits: Across a handful of donors, naive CD4 shared around 5.4%, naive CD8 more than 3%, memory CD4 less than 2.5%, memory CD8 0.4% to 0.5%.

CD45RA+ naive and CD45RA-negative memory subsets were separated from CD4+ cells. Original analysis: Junction-only immunoSEQ data arrived without quality scores, meaning filtering differed. The repertoire was sequenced with immunoSEQ multiplex PCR; TCRdb's copy has only in-frame clones and lacks some. The V and J calls and clone size were taken over from that table, and D and trimming were inferred from the DNA. The sample yields more than 900,000 clones, 75% to 80% seen once. As concerns this clone: The antigen remains undetermined.

This TCR was recovered from a man between 18 and 35 years old in good health. Some clones in this sample may be carry-over from other donors' samples. Sequenced input: memory CD4+ T cells from PBMCs. Subset meaning: CD45RA-negative fraction.

This CDR3 reads CASSKDSRSHEQYF. In DNA, the CDR3 is TGTGCCAGCAGTAAGGACAGTCGGTCCCACGAGCAGTACTTC. This chain connects TRBV2 to TRBJ2-7; possible D gene TRBD1, 6 bases. Germline CDR1 reads SNHLY; CDR2 reads FYNNEI. The CDR3 has 14 amino acids. The V end lost 5 bases, the J end lost 5 bases, and 16 bases lay between the germline ends.